These 27 T cell receptor beta chains were sequenced from one sample in a study of human CD4 T cells and Enterobacteriaceae. TCRdb keeps only in-frame clones here, not all; method: immunoSEQ multiplex PCR. The data show just under 30,000 clones, 82% seen once. Memory CD4+ T cells were sorted as all CD4+ cells except CD45RA+CCR7+CD95- naive cells, over 98% pure. The sequenced sample consisted of memory CD4+ T cells from blood. These receptor sequences come from a human donor in good health.

The chain combines TRBV27 with TRBJ2-1; no definite D call. The V end lost 6 bases, the J end lost 5 bases, and 17 bases lay between the germline ends. Germline values: CDR1 MNHEY, CDR2 SMNVEV (reference sequence). The CDR3 covers 15 residues. The CDR3 loop is CASSPSWSRHNEQFF. The CDR3 DNA follows: TGTGCCAGCAGCCCCTCTTGGAGTCGACACAATGAGCAGTTCTTC.

This sequence joins TRBV6-6 and TRBJ1-5; the match to TRBD1 covers 9 bases. The V gene end was trimmed by 5 bases and the J gene end by 7 bases; junction bases not matched to a gene: 6. The CDR3 length is 14 residues. Looked up from germline, CDR1 is MNHNY and CDR2 is SVGAGI (reference sequence). CDR3 amino acids: CASSTGQGGQPQHF. CDR3 sequence (DNA): TGTGCCAGCAGTACGGGACAGGGTGGGCAGCCCCAGCATTTT.

V is TRBV7-3 and J is TRBJ2-1; perhaps TRBD2 as D (5 bases). Trimming removed 5 bases from V and 5 bases from J, with 10 bases in between. The CDR3 has 13 residues. Germline V gene sequence: CDR1 SGHTA, CDR2 FQGTGA. CDR3: CASSRGVDNEQFF. As DNA, the CDR3 is TGTGCCAGCAGCCGGGGAGTCGACAATGAGCAGTTCTTC.

This chain connects TRBV7-2 to TRBJ1-2; D not certain. This CDR3 is built from 14 residues. From germline, CDR1 is SGHTA and CDR2 FQGNSA. V lost 5 bases to trimming and J lost 2 bases, with 12 bases between them. The CDR3 sequence is CASSTLTRNYGYTF. The CDR3 region has the DNA TGTGCCAGCAGCACCCTCACCCGGAACTATGGCTACACCTTC.

This clone occurred a few times. V is TRBV5-1 and J is TRBJ1-2, with a weak D call TRBD1 (5 bases). The CDR3 runs to 14 residues. Per germline, CDR1 SGHRS and CDR2 YFSETQ. Trimming left V 1 base short and J 0 bases short, with 7 bases between. The CDR3 spells CASSLWGANYGYTF. CDR3 DNA: TGCGCCAGCAGCTTGTGGGGGGCTAACTATGGCTACACCTTC. Filled out from reference TRBV5-1 and TRBJ1-2, the complete variable domain reads KAGVTQTPRYLIKTRGQQVTLSCSPISGHRSVSWYQQTPGQGLQFLFEYFSETQRNKGNFPGRFSGRQFSNSRSEMNVSTLELGDSALYLCASSLWGANYGYTFGSGTRLTVV.

This clone was observed a handful of times. V is TRBV19 and J is TRBJ1-5; TRBD1 aligns across 8 bases. Germline trimming cut 2 bases from V and 7 bases from J; bases unmatched to any gene: 7. Per the germline V gene, CDR1 is LNHDA and CDR2 is SQIVND (reference sequence). CDR3 length: 15 amino acids. The CDR3 DNA reads TGTGCCAGTAGTATACTCGGGACAGGAAACCAGCCCCAGCATTTT. Amino acid sequence: CASSILGTGNQPQHF.

The rearrangement joins TRBV19 to TRBJ2-1; possibly TRBD1 or TRBD2 for D (6 bases each). The CDR3 is made up of 15 amino acids. Per germline, CDR1 LNHDA and CDR2 SQIVND (reference sequence). Trimming stripped 0 bases from V and 4 bases from J, with 10 bases between. CDR3 sequence reads: CASSIEQGGYNEQFF. The CDR3, as DNA: TGTGCCAGTAGTATAGAACAGGGAGGTTACAATGAGCAGTTCTTC.

This clone has only one observation. The genes are TRBV4-1 and TRBJ2-5; 7 nucleotides line up with TRBD2. Unmatched junction bases numbered 12, after V lost 0 bases and J lost 5 bases. Germline CDR1 is MGHRA and CDR2 is YSYEKL. This CDR3 has 17 residues. Here the CDR3 reads CASSQEGPGRGGETQYF. For the CDR3, the DNA is TGCGCCAGCAGCCAAGAAGGTCCCGGGCGGGGAGGGGAGACCCAGTACTTC.

This sequence joins TRBV28 and TRBJ1-5, with D maybe TRBD1 (5 bases). Germline V gene data show CDR1 as MDHEN and CDR2 as SYDVKM. The CDR3 has 17 amino acids. The V and J ends lost 2 bases and 5 bases respectively, with 19 bases between them. As DNA, the CDR3 is TGTGCCAGCAGTTTAGAGGCACACAAGGGGCCGGATCAGCCCCAGCATTTT. It is translated as CASSLEAHKGPDQPQHF. The full variable domain, its missing parts supplied by reference TRBV28 and TRBJ1-5, is DVKVTQSSRYLVKRTGEKVFLECVQDMDHENMFWYRQDPGLGLRLIYFSYDVKMKEKGDIPEGYSVSREKKERFSLILESASTNQTSMYLCASSLEAHKGPDQPQHFGDGTRLSIL.

This chain joins TRBV7-9 and TRBJ2-3; D gene unclear. With 2 bases removed from V and 2 bases from J, the gap between germline ends came to 8 bases. Germline-derived CDR1 and CDR2 are SEHNR and FQNEAQ (reference sequence). There are 14 residues in the CDR3. This CDR3 is CASSLQRDTDTQYF. CDR3 DNA sequence: TGTGCCAGCAGCTTACAGAGAGACACAGATACGCAGTATTTT. The full variable domain, in which reference TRBV7-9 and TRBJ2-3 provide the parts outside the CDR3, is DTGVSQNPRHKITKRGQNVTFRCDPISEHNRLYWYRQTLGQGPEFLTYFQNEAQLEKSRLLSDRFSAERPKGSFSTLEIQRTEQGDSAMYLCASSLQRDTDTQYFGPGTRLTVL.

The chain employs TRBV18 and TRBJ2-7, with 9 bases identical to TRBD1. This CDR3 is 16 amino acids long. Germline CDR1 KGHSH, CDR2 LQKENI. J gave up 5 bases and V 3 bases, and 11 bases lay outside the gene matches. The CDR3 region has the DNA TGTGCCAGCTCACCGACTCCTCCGGGACAGGGTAACGAGCAGTACTTC. It codes for CASSPTPPGQGNEQYF.

V is TRBV5-8 and J is TRBJ2-1, with 8 bases that match TRBD1. The V gene's germline CDR1 is SGHTS and CDR2 YDEGEE. The CDR3 length is 16 residues. Trimming cost V 2 bases and J 4 bases; bases outside gene matches: 8. The CDR3 sequence is CASSFFSGQEYNEQFF. CDR3 coding DNA: TGTGCCAGCAGCTTTTTTTCGGGACAGGAATACAATGAGCAGTTCTTC. The whole variable domain, filled in from reference TRBV5-8 and TRBJ2-1, reads EAGVTQSPTHLIKTRGQQATLRCSPISGHTSVYWYQQALGLGLQFLLWYDEGEERNRGNFPPRFSGRQFPNYSSELNVNALELEDSALYLCASSFFSGQEYNEQFFGPGTRLTVL.

This chain links TRBV9 with TRBJ2-3; 8 nucleotides match TRBD2. CDR1 and CDR2 from the germline V gene are SGDLS and YYNGEE. The CDR3 covers 18 residues. After removal of 4 bases from V and 1 base from J, the junction contained 14 bases not matched to a gene. The CDR3 sequence: CASSLSWGAGVRTDTQYF. CDR3 nucleotide sequence: TGTGCCAGCAGCCTCTCTTGGGGAGCGGGAGTTCGCACAGATACGCAGTATTTT. The whole variable domain, filled in from reference TRBV9 and TRBJ2-3, reads DSGVTQTPKHLITATGQRVTLRCSPRSGDLSVYWYQQSLDQGLQFLIQYYNGEERAKGNILERFSAQQFPDLHSELNLSSLELGDSALYFCASSLSWGAGVRTDTQYFGPGTRLTVL.

The genes are TRBV19 and TRBJ1-3; weak D call: TRBD1 (5 bases). This CDR3 has 16 residues. CDR1 is LNHDA, CDR2 SQIVND, per germline (reference sequence). V was pared by 3 bases and J by 2 bases, with 14 bases between. This chain's CDR3 is CASSMEGAAAGNTIYF. The CDR3 nucleotides are TGTGCCAGTAGTATGGAAGGGGCGGCTGCTGGAAACACCATATATTTT.

The chain carries TRBV5-5 and TRBJ2-7; the D gene is possibly TRBD2 (5 bases). V was pared by 5 bases and J by 3 bases, with 15 bases between. Germline values: CDR1 SGHKS, CDR2 YYEKEE (reference sequence). The CDR3 sequence is 14 residues long. CDR3 protein: CASSLGLNDYEQYF. As DNA, the CDR3 is TGTGCCAGCAGTCTCGGACTTAACGACTACGAGCAGTACTTC.

The table lists this clone with a count of one. This sequence joins TRBV2 and TRBJ2-7; the D gene is possibly TRBD2 (6 bases). Trimming removed 6 bases at V and 4 bases at J, with 16 bases between. In germline, CDR1 is SNHLY, CDR2 FYNNEI. This CDR3 spans 14 amino acids. The CDR3 sequence is CASRPGLNLYEQYF. CDR3 nucleotides: TGTGCCAGCAGGCCGGGACTTAACCTTTACGAGCAGTACTTC. The full variable domain, rest sourced from reference TRBV2 and TRBJ2-7, is EPEVTQTPSHQVTQMGQEVILRCVPISNHLYFYWYRQILGQKVEFLVSFYNNEISEKSEIFDDQFSVERPDGSNFTLKIRSTKLEDSAMYFCASRPGLNLYEQYFGPGTRLTVT.

The rearrangement joins TRBV10-3 to TRBJ1-1; D uncertain. The V gene lost 10 bases and the J gene lost 0 bases, with 9 bases spanning the gap. The germline CDR1 and CDR2 sequences are ENHRY and SYGVKD. This CDR3 spans 12 amino acids. CDR3 DNA: TGTGCCACGCAACGAATGAACACTGAAGCTTTCTTT. The encoded protein is CATQRMNTEAFF.

The rearrangement joins TRBV2 to TRBJ2-1; no reliable D call. The V end lost 2 bases, the J end lost 0 bases, and 11 bases lay between the germline ends. Germline V gene sequence: CDR1 SNHLY, CDR2 FYNNEI. The CDR3 consists of 16 residues. CDR3 sequence: CASSESRVSSYNEQFF. The DNA for the CDR3 is TGTGCCAGCAGTGAATCTCGGGTTAGCTCCTACAATGAGCAGTTCTTC.

This clone was counted once. This chain uses TRBV7-3 with TRBJ1-1; TRBD1 matches at 9 bases. Germline CDR1 SGHTA, CDR2 FQGTGA. The CDR3 is made up of 15 amino acids. J gave up 2 bases and V 3 bases, and 4 bases lay outside the gene matches. CDR3 DNA sequence: TGTGCCAGCAGCTTCCGGGACAGGGCTAACACTGAAGCTTTCTTT. It specifies CASSFRDRANTEAFF.

The rearrangement joins TRBV20-1 to TRBJ1-1; D ambiguous. V lost 6 bases to trimming and J lost 0 bases, with 5 bases between them. Germline CDR1 reads DFQATT; CDR2 reads SNEGSKA (reference sequence). The CDR3 runs 11 residues. CDR3: CSALMNTEAFF. The CDR3 DNA sequence: TGCAGTGCCCTGATGAACACTGAAGCTTTCTTT.

The genes are TRBV10-3 and TRBJ1-3, with D possibly TRBD1 on 6 matching bases. V lost 0 bases to trimming and J lost 0 bases, with 9 bases between them. In germline, CDR1 is ENHRY, CDR2 SYGVKD. This CDR3 has 16 residues. The CDR3 DNA reads TGTGCCATCAGTGAGTCGGCCAGGGGCTCTGGAAACACCATATATTTT. It translates to CAISESARGSGNTIYF.

This clone has just a few counts. This sequence joins TRBV30 and TRBJ1-5, with 7 nucleotides matching TRBD1. Germline CDR1 is GTSNPN and CDR2 is SVGIG (reference sequence). Trimming at V came to 0 bases and at J to 7 bases, leaving 3 bases not matched to a gene. The length of the CDR3 is 13 residues. The CDR3 sequence: CAWSVQGQQPQHF. The CDR3 DNA follows: TGTGCCTGGAGTGTACAGGGGCAACAGCCCCAGCATTTT.

This clone has a single count. The J gene is TRBJ2-5, the V gene TRBV19; D unclear. Trimming cost V 5 bases and J 2 bases, with 15 bases left between them. Looked up from germline, CDR1 is LNHDA and CDR2 is SQIVND (reference sequence). The CDR3 is 15 residues long. DNA for the CDR3: TGTGCCAGTAGTGCCCAATCCCAGTATCAAGAGACCCAGTACTTC. Protein: CASSAQSQYQETQYF.

This chain connects TRBV19 to TRBJ2-2; D gene uncertain. V gave up 3 bases and J gave up 0 bases, with 8 bases separating them. The CDR3 loop spans 15 amino acids. CDR1 LNHDA and CDR2 SQIVND come from the germline V gene (reference sequence). CDR3: CASSIWLANTGELFF. Here the CDR3 DNA reads TGTGCCAGTAGTATTTGGCTGGCGAACACCGGGGAGCTGTTTTTT.

There are a few counts of this clone. This chain links TRBV27 with TRBJ1-4; the match to TRBD1 covers 7 bases. CDR3 length: 14 amino acids. Germline loops: CDR1 MNHEY, CDR2 SMNVEV (reference sequence). After removal of 2 bases from V and 5 bases from J, the junction contained 2 bases not matched to a gene. CDR3 residues: CASSLIQGNEKLFF. As DNA, the CDR3 is TGTGCCAGCAGTTTAATACAGGGGAATGAAAAACTGTTTTTT. The complete variable domain, with remaining parts taken from reference TRBV27 and TRBJ1-4, reads EAQVTQNPRYLITVTGKKLTVTCSQNMNHEYMSWYRQDPGLGLRQIYYSMNVEVTDKGDVPEGYKVSRKEKRNFPLILESPSPNQTSLYFCASSLIQGNEKLFFGSGTQLSVL.

This chain uses TRBV15 with TRBJ2-2; 8 bases map to TRBD2. With V trimmed by 5 bases and J by 1 base, 3 bases remained unmatched. This CDR3 spans 15 amino acids. Germline CDR1 is LNHNV and CDR2 is YYDKDF (reference sequence). Here the CDR3 reads CATSPRGGNTGELFF. CDR3 nucleotide sequence: TGTGCCACCAGCCCCCGGGGGGGGAACACCGGGGAGCTGTTTTTT.

The chain recombines TRBV18 with TRBJ2-3; TRBD1 agrees at 7 bases. The germline V gene encodes CDR1 KGHSH and CDR2 LQKENI. This CDR3 is 13 amino acids long. The V and J ends lost 1 base and 5 bases, in that order; junction bases with no gene match: 0. The CDR3 protein is CASSPRTGDTQYF. The CDR3 region has the DNA TGTGCCAGCTCACCACGGACAGGAGATACGCAGTATTTT. Drawing the rest from reference TRBV18 and TRBJ2-3, the complete variable domain is NAGVMQNPRHLVRRRGQEARLRCSPMKGHSHVYWYRQLPEEGLKFMVYLQKENIIDESGMPKERFSAEFPKEGPSILRIQQVVRGDSAAYFCASSPRTGDTQYFGPGTRLTVL.